Sequencing of this TCR beta chain was carried out in a study of T cell responses to AZD1222 COVID-19 vaccine. Clones were sequenced by immunoSEQ multiplex PCR, and TCRdb holds only the in-frame ones, with some missing. This sample has 65,000 or so clones, with 84% found just once. Trimming removed 3 bases at V and 2 bases at J, with 11 bases between. The CDR3 extends over 15 amino acids. Germline CDR1 SEHNR, CDR2 FQNEAQ (reference sequence). Of note for this clone: As yet, its antigen is unknown.

Study observations and caveats: Without day 14 samples, only post-peak T cell repertoires were studied. Compared with day 0, the breadth and depth of the Spike-specific TCR repertoire rose significantly after two doses of AZD1222.

This TCR came from an adult in good health. The sample in question was peripheral blood, obtained on day 0 of AZD1222 vaccination. The chain couples TRBV7-9 to TRBJ2-1; TRBD2 might be the D (6 bases). This chain's CDR3 is CASSLGGPPYNEQFF. The CDR3 nucleotides are TGTGCCAGCAGCTTGGGGGGACCTCCCTACAATGAGCAGTTCTTC.